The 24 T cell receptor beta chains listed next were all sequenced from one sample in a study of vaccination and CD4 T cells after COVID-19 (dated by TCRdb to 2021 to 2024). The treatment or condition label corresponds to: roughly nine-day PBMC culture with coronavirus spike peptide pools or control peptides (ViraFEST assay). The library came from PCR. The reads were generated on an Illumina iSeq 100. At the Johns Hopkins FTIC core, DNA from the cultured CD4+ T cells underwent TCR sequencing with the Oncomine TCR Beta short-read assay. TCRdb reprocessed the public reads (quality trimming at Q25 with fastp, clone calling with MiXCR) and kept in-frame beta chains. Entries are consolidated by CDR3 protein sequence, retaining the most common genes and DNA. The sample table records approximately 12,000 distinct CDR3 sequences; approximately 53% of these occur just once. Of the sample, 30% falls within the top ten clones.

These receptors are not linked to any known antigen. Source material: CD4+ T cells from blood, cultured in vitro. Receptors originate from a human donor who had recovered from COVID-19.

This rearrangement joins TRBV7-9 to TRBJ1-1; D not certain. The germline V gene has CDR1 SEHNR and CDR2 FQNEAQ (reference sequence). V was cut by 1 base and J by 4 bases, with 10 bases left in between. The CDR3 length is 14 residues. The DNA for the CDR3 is TGTGCCAGCAGCTTAGGGTACGGTGTCACTGAAGCTTTCTTT. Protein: CASSLGYGVTEAFF. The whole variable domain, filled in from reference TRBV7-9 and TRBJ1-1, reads DTGVSQNPRHKITKRGQNVTFRCDPISEHNRLYWYRQTLGQGPEFLTYFQNEAQLEKSRLLSDRFSAERPKGSFSTLEIQRTEQGDSAMYLCASSLGYGVTEAFFGQGTRLTVV.

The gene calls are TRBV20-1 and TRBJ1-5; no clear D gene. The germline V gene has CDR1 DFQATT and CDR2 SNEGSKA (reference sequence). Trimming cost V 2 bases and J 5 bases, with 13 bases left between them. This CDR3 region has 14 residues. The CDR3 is CSARSGPLDQPQHF. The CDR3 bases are TGCAGTGCTAGATCCGGGCCCCTAGATCAGCCCCAGCATTTT.

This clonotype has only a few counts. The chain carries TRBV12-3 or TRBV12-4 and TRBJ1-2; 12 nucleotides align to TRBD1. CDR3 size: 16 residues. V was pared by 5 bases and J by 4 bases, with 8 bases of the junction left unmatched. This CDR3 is CASSEAGTGGFYGYTF. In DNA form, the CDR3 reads TGTGCCAGCAGTGAAGCAGGGACAGGGGGCTTCTATGGCTACACCTTC.

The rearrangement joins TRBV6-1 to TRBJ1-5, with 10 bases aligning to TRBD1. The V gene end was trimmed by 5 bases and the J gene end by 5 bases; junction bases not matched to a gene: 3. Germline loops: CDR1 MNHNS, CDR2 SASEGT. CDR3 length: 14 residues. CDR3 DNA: TGTGCCAGCAGTCGTGGACAGGGGGATCAGCCCCAGCATTTT. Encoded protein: CASSRGQGDQPQHF.

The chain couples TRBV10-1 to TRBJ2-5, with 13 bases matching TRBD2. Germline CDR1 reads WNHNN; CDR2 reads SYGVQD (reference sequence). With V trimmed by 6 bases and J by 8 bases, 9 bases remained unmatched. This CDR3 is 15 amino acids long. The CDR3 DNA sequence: TGCGCCAGCAGCCGAGGACTAGCGGGAGATAGTACCCAGTACTTC. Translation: CASSRGLAGDSTQYF.

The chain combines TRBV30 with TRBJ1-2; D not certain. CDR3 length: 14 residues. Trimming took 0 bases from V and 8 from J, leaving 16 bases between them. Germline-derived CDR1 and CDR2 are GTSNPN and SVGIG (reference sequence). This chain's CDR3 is CAWSVSLPTEGYTF. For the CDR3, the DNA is TGTGCCTGGAGTGTTTCCCTACCGACGGAGGGCTACACCTTC.

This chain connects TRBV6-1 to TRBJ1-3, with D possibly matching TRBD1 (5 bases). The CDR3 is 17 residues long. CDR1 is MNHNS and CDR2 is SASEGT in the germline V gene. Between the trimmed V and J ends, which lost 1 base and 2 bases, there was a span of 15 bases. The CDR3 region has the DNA TGTGCCAGCAGTGAAGGGATGGGGGACTCGGCTGGAAACACCATATATTTT. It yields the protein CASSEGMGDSAGNTIYF.

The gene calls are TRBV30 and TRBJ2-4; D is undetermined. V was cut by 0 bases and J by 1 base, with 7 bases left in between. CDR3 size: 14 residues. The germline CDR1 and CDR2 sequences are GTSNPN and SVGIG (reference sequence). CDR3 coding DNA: TGTGCCTGGAGTGTAATGGGGGCCAAAAACATTCAGTACTTC. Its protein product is CAWSVMGAKNIQYF.

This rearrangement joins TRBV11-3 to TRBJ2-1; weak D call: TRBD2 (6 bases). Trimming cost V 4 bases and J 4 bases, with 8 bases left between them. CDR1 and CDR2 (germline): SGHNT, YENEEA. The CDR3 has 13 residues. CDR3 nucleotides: TGTGCCAGCAGCTCCGGGGGTTACAATGAGCAGTTCTTC. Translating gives CASSSGGYNEQFF.

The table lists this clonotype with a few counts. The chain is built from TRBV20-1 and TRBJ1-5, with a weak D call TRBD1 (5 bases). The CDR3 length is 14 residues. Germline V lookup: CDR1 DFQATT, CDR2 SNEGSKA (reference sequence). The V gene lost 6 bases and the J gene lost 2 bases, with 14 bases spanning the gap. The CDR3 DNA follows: TGCAGTGCAAGGGACGGCGTGGGCAATCAGCCCCAGCATTTT. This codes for CSARDGVGNQPQHF.

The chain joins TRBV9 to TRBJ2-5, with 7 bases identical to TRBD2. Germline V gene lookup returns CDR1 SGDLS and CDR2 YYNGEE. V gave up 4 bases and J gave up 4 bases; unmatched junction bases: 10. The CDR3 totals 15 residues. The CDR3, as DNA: TGTGCCAGCAGCCCTGCGGGGGTTGGGAGAGAGACCCAGTACTTC. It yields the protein CASSPAGVGRETQYF.

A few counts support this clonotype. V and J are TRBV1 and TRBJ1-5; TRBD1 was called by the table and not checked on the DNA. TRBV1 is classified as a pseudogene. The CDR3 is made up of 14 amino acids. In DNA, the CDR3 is TGCACCAGCAGGCGGGACGGTAGCAATCAGCCCCAGCATTTT. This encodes CTSRRDGSNQPQHF.

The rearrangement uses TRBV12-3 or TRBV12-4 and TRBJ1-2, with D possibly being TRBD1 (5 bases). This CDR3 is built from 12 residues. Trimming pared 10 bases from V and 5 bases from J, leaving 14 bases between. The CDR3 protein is CATSRQSYGYTF. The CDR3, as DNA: TGTGCCACCTCCCGACAGTCTTATGGCTACACCTTC.

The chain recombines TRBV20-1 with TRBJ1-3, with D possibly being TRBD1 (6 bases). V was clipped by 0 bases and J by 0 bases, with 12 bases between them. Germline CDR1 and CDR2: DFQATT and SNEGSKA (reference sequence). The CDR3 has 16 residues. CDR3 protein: CSAREKGDTSGNTIYF. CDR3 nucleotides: TGCAGTGCTAGAGAAAAGGGGGATACCTCTGGAAACACCATATATTTT.

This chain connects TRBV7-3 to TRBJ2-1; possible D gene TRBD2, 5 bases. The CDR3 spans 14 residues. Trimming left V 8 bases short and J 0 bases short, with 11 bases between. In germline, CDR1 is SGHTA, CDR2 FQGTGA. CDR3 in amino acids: CASAQDSSYNEQFF. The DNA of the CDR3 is TGTGCCAGCGCCCAGGACTCCTCCTACAATGAGCAGTTCTTC.

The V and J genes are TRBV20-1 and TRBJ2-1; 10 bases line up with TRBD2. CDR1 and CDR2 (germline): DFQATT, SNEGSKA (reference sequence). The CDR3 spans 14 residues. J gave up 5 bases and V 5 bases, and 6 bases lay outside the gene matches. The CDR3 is CSAPLAGVNNEQFF. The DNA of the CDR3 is TGCAGTGCTCCCCTAGCGGGAGTGAACAATGAGCAGTTCTTC.

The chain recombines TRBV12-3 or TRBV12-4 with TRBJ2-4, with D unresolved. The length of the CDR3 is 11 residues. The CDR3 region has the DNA TGTGCTAACAGCATAGGAAACATTCAGTACTTC. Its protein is CANSIGNIQYF.

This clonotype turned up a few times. CDR3 sequence: CASSPSAGANSPLHF. CDR3 DNA sequence: TGTGCCAGCAGCCCGTCGGCGGGGGCCAATTCACCCCTCCACTTT. This chain links TRBV27 with TRBJ1-6, with a weak D call TRBD1 (6 bases). From germline, CDR1 is MNHEY and CDR2 SMNVEV (reference sequence). The V end was cut by 6 bases, the J end by 7 bases, with 16 bases between. The CDR3 has 15 amino acids.

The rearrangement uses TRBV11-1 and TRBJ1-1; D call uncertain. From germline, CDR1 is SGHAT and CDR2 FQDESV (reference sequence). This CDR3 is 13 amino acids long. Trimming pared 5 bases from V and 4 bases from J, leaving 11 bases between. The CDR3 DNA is TGTGCCAGCAGCCCCCGCGCGGCCACTGAAGCTTTCTTT. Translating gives CASSPRAATEAFF.

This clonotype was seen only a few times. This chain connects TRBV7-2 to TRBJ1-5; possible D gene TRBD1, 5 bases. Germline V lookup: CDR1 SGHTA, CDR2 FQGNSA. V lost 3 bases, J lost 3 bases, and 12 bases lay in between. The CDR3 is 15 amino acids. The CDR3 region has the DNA TGTGCCAGCAGCTTTTTCGTTGGGGCCAATCAGCCCCAGCATTTT. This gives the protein CASSFFVGANQPQHF.

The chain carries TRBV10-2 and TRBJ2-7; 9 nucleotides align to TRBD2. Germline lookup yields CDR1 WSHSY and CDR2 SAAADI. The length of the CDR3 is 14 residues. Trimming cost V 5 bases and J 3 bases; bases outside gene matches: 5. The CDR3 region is CASSSAGGSYEQYF. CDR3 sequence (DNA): TGCGCCAGCAGTTCAGCGGGGGGTAGCTACGAGCAGTACTTC.

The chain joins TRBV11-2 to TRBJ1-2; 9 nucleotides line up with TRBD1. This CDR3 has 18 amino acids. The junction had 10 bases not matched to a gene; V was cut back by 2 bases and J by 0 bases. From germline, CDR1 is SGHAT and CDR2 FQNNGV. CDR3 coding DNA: TGTGCCAGCAGCTTACTCTCCATCCGGGACAGGGCTAACTATGGCTACACCTTC. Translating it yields CASSLLSIRDRANYGYTF.

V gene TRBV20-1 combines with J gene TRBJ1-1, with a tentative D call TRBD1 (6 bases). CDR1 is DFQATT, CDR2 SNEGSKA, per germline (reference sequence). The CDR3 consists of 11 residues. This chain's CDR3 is CSVADSTEAFF. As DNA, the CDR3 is TGCAGCGTAGCGGACAGCACTGAAGCTTTCTTT.

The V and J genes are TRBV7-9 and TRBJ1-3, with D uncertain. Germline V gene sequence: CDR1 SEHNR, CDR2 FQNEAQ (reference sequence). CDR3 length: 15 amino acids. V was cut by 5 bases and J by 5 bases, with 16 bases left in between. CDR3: CASSPHGLPRNTIYF. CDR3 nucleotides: TGTGCCAGCAGCCCCCACGGCCTCCCTAGAAACACCATATATTTT.